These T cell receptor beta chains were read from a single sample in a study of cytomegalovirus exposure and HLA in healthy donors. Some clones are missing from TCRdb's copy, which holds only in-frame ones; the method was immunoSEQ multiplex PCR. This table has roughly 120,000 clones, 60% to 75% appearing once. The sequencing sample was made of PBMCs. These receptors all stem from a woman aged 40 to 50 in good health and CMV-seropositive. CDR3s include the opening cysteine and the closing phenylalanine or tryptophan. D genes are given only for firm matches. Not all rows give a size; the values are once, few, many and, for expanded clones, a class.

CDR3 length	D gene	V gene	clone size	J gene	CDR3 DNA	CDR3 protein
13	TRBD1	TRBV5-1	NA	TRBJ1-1	TGCGCCAGCAGACAGGGGATGGACACTGAAGCTTTCTTT	CASRQGMDTEAFF
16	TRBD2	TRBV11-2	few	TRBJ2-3	TGTGCCAGCAGCCGAAGTCGACGGGGGGGGTCAGATACGCAGTATTTT	CASSRSRRGGSDTQYF
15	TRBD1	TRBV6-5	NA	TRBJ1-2	TGTGCCAGCAGCTTTACAGGGGGCTTGGACTATGGCTACACCTTC	CASSFTGGLDYGYTF
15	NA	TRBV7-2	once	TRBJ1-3	TGTGCCAGCAGCTTAGCGCAGGGAAGGGGAAACACCATATATTTT	CASSLAQGRGNTIYF
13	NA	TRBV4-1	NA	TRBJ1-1	TGCGCCAGCAGCCGCACAGGGACCACTGAAGCTTTCTTT	CASSRTGTTEAFF
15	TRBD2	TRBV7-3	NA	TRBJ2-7	TGTGCCAGCATCATTCATAGCGGGGGCCCCTACGAGCAGTACTTC	CASIIHSGGPYEQYF
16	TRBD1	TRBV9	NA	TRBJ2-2	TGTGCCAGCAGCACCACCGGGACAGGGCTTACCGGGGAGCTGTTTTTT	CASSTTGTGLTGELFF
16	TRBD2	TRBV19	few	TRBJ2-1	TGTGCCAGTAGTATAGGTAGCGGGAGGGCCTACAATGAGCAGTTCTTC	CASSIGSGRAYNEQFF
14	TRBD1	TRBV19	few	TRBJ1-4	TGTGCCAGTAGATCACAGGGGGTCGAGGAAAAACTGTTTTTT	CASRSQGVEEKLFF
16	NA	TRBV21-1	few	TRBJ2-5	TGTGCCAGCAGCAACGAGACAGGGGGGGACCAGGAGACCCAGTACTTC	CASSNETGGDQETQYF
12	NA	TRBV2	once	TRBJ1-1	TGTGCCAGCAGTGAAAGGAGGACTGAAGCTTTCTTT	CASSERRTEAFF
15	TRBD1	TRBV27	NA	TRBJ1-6	TGTGCCAGCAGTACGGGACAGGGGGCCTTGTCACCCCTCCACTTT	CASSTGQGALSPLHF
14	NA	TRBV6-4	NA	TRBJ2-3	TGTGCCAGCAGTCTCAGGCCAGCCACAGATACGCAGTATTTT	CASSLRPATDTQYF